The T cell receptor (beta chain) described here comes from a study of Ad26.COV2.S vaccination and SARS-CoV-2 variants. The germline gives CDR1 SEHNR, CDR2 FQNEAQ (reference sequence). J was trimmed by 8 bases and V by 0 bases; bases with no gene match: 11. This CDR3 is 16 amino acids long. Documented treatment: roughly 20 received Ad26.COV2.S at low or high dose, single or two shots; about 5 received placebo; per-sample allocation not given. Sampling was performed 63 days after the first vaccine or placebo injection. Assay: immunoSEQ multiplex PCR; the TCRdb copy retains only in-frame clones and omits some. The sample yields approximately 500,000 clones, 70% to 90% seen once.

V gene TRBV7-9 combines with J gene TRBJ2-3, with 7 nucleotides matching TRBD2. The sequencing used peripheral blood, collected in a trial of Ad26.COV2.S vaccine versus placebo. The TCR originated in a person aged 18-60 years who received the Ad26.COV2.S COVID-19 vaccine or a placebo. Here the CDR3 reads CASSLAGTIARGTQYF. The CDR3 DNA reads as TGTGCCAGCAGCTTAGCCGGGACTATAGCACGGGGTACGCAGTATTTT.